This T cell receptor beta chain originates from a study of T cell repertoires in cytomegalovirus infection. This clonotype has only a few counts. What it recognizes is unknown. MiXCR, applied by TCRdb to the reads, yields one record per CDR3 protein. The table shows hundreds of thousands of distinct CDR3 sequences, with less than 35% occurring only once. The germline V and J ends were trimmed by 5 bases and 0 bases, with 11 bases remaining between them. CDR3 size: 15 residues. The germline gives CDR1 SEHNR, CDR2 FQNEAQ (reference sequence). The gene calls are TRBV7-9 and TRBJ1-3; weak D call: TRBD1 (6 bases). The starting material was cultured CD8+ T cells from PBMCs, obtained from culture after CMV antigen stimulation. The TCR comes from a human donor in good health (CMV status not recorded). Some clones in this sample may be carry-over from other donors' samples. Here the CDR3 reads CASSPGTNSGNTIYF. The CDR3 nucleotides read TGTGCCAGCAGCCCCGGGACAAACTCTGGAAACACCATATATTTT.